This T cell receptor beta chain was identified during a study of post-analysis software for immune sequencing data. Whole-study context: Included among the disease courses, which were recorded for the cohort, were relapsing-remitting, secondary progressive and progressive-relapsing multiple sclerosis.

Trimming cost V 5 bases and J 4 bases; bases outside gene matches: 15. CDR1 and CDR2 (germline): MNHEY, SVGEGT. The CDR3 has 19 residues. This clonotype came up a few times. No antigen is known for it. Notes on the study in general: Strong co-clustering by F measure was seen for same-batch samples. Relative to controls, patients with multiple sclerosis showed significantly lower normalized Chao1 diversity. Five or six TRBV segments were more frequent in patients than controls; TRBV5-6, TRBV5-1 and TRBV20-1 belonged to this group.

Presence of unique molecular identifiers characterized the TCR beta cDNA libraries. T cells numbering about 0.85 to 10 million yielded cDNA molecules that totaled roughly 500,000. TCRdb processed the PCR reads anew with MiXCR; each CDR3 protein has one entry. The sample gives approximately 460,000 distinct CDR3 sequences, nearly 45% of which show up once; around 10% is in the top ten. The clonotype was recovered from a girl between 10 and 17 years old with multiple sclerosis. The chain joins TRBV6-2 or TRBV6-3 to TRBJ2-5, with 14 bases fitting TRBD2. The sequenced sample was blood. CDR3 bases: TGTGCCAGCAGTGGATCCGGGACTAGCGGGAGAAGGATGGGAGAGACCCAGTACTTC. Its protein product is CASSGSGTSGRRMGETQYF.